This TCR beta chain was sequenced during a study of human T cells and chemical hapten exposure. Study findings and constraints: Once DPC sensitization occurred, TCRs above 1 in 1000 frequency showed no change. Expanded TCR sets contained significantly more large CDR3 similarity clusters than controls.

This sample's time point: patch test 2, 6 weeks after DPC sensitization. Regarding treatment: therapeutic diphenylcyclopropenone sensitization with weekly scalp DPC. Each patch test followed a blood draw. Total RNA was isolated from unfractionated whole blood. The CDR3 covers 18 residues. Unmatched junction bases numbered 15, after V lost 4 bases and J lost 2 bases. CDR1 is SNHLY, CDR2 FYNNEI, per germline. This clonotype occurred many times. The target antigen is unknown. MiXCR, run by TCRdb on the RACE reads, gives a single entry per CDR3 protein. There are tens of thousands of distinct CDR3 sequences in the sample; about 9.4% occur only once, and 4.5% to 5% lies in the top ten.

The chain is built from TRBV2 and TRBJ2-7; TRBD2 agrees at 9 bases. The sequence derives from a woman in her fifties or sixties with alopecia areata. Some clones in this sample may be carry-over from other donors' samples. This specimen consisted of whole blood, obtained in connection with sensitization to the hapten diphenylcyclopropenone (DPC). The CDR3 DNA is TGTGCCAGCAGTGCCGGTCCTCCCGGGACTAGCTGGCCCTACGAGCAGTACTTC. Its protein product is CASSAGPPGTSWPYEQYF.